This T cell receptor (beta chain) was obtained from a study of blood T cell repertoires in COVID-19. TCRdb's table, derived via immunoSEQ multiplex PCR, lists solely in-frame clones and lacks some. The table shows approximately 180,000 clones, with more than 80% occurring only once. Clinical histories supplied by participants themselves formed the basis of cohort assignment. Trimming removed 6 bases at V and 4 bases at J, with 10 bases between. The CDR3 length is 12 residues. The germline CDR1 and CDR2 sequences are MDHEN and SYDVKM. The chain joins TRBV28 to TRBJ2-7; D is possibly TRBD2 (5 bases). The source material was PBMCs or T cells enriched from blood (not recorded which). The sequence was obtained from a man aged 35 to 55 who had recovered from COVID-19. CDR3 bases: TGTGCCAGCAGACTCTCGGGGTACGAGCAGTACTTC. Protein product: CASRLSGYEQYF. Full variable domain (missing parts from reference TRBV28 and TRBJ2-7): DVKVTQSSRYLVKRTGEKVFLECVQDMDHENMFWYRQDPGLGLRLIYFSYDVKMKEKGDIPEGYSVSREKKERFSLILESASTNQTSMYLCASRLSGYEQYFGPGTRLTVT.